This T cell receptor beta chain was profiled in a study of blood T cell repertoires in COVID-19. Overall study: Whether acute or convalescent, the COVID-19 samples came from the United States, Italy and Spain. In each case, the material was cDNA or gDNA derived from T cells, B-cell-depleted T cells, or PBMCs.

Source study methods: Estimated nucleated cell counts came from reference gene primer amplification. Clones were sequenced by immunoSEQ multiplex PCR, and TCRdb holds only the in-frame ones, with some missing. V, J and clone size are those of that table, while D and trimming were read from the DNA. The data hold about 150,000 clones, with about 83% observed a single time. The CDR3 length is 15 residues. Trimming removed 2 bases from V and 5 bases from J, with 13 bases in between. Germline V lookup: CDR1 WSHSY, CDR2 SAAADI. This chain uses TRBV10-2 with TRBJ1-5, with no clear D. The specimen was peripheral blood. This TCR derives from a human donor in a cohort sampled during active COVID-19. DNA for the CDR3: TGCGCCAGCAGTGAGCCGGGAAGGGAGTATCAGCCCCAGCATTTT. It is translated as CASSEPGREYQPQHF.